The 18 T cell receptor beta chains below were found in one sample sequenced in a study (dated by TCRdb to between 2015 and 2017). To prepare the library, 5' RACE was applied. TCRdb names Illumina MiSeq as the instrument used. TCRdb cleaned the public reads at Q25 with fastp, built clones with MiXCR and kept in-frame beta chains. Each record represents a unique CDR3 protein, reported with the most common genes and DNA among its rows. This sample comprises around 30,000 distinct CDR3 sequences, roughly 26% of them detected only once. Around 4% of the sample rests with the top ten. Sequencing used naive CD4+ T cells sorted from a lymph node. This specimen's cell subset or site label, per the study, means: naive CD4+ T cells, CD4+CD45RA+CD25-. The receptor source for this set is a female donor with breast cancer.

The chain is built from TRBV7-3 and TRBJ2-1, with a tentative D call TRBD2 (6 bases). Germline V lookup: CDR1 SGHTA, CDR2 FQGTGA. Between the trimmed V and J ends, which lost 5 bases and 13 bases, there was a span of 18 bases. The CDR3 totals 13 residues. The CDR3 nucleotides read TGTGCCAGCAGCCAGATCCGTGGGAGGCAACAGTTCTTC. Translating it yields CASSQIRGRQQFF.

This clonotype was observed a handful of times. The chain employs TRBV15 and TRBJ2-2; D not certain. CDR3 size: 16 residues. The V end was cut by 3 bases, the J end by 0 bases, with 11 bases between. Germline lookup yields CDR1 LNHNV and CDR2 YYDKDF (reference sequence). The chain's CDR3 is CATSSSLKTNTGELFF. CDR3 sequence (DNA): TGTGCCACCAGCAGTAGTTTAAAAACGAACACCGGGGAGCTGTTTTTT.

The CDR3 DNA follows: TGCGCCAGCAGCTGGACTAACGGGGAGCTGTTTTTT. It encodes CASSWTNGELFF. The genes are TRBV5-1 and TRBJ2-2; D might be TRBD2 (6 bases). The V gene lost 3 bases and the J gene lost 7 bases, with 7 bases spanning the gap. Germline V gives CDR1 SGHRS, CDR2 YFSETQ. The CDR3 extends over 12 amino acids.

This clonotype appeared once. Its ends do not fully match the called genes, so a read error is possible. The chain combines TRBV7-9 with TRBJ2-7; weak D call: TRBD1 (6 bases). Germline CDR1 SEHNR, CDR2 FQNEAQ (reference sequence). This CDR3 spans 14 amino acids. CDR3 region: CTSSLQGVSGEQYF. Here the CDR3 DNA reads TGTACCAGCAGCTTACAGGGCGTATCGGGCGAGCAGTACTTC.

This chain joins TRBV4-1 and TRBJ1-6; D is perhaps TRBD1 (5 bases). The germline gives CDR1 MGHRA, CDR2 YSYEKL. With 4 bases removed from V and 4 bases from J, the gap between germline ends came to 17 bases. The CDR3 extends over 17 amino acids. Here the CDR3 reads CASSPVLGAGYNSPLHF. The CDR3 DNA is TGCGCCAGCAGCCCGGTTTTAGGGGCCGGATATAATTCACCCCTCCACTTT.

V and J are TRBV5-1 and TRBJ2-7; 7 nucleotides agree with TRBD2. The J segment lost 1 base and the V segment lost 4 bases, leaving 5 bases of the junction unmatched. Germline CDR1 is SGHRS and CDR2 is YFSETQ. The CDR3 sequence is 14 residues long. The CDR3: CASSLGGESYEQYF. CDR3 nucleotides: TGCGCCAGCAGCCTTGGGGGGGAATCCTACGAGCAGTACTTC.

The genes are TRBV3-1 and TRBJ1-1; a weak D match, TRBD1 (6 bases). V shed 3 bases and J shed 2 bases, with 13 bases lying between them. The CDR3 runs 15 residues. The germline V gene encodes CDR1 LGHDT and CDR2 YNNKEL (reference sequence). In nucleotides, the CDR3 is TGTGCCAGCAGCCAGCCTGGACAGCTTAACACTGAAGCTTTCTTT. Residues: CASSQPGQLNTEAFF. Supplemented by reference TRBV3-1 and TRBJ1-1, the full variable domain reads DTAVSQTPKYLVTQMGNDKSIKCEQNLGHDTMYWYKQDSKKFLKIMFSYNNKELIINETVPNRFSPKSPDKAHLNLHINSLELGDSAVYFCASSQPGQLNTEAFFGQGTRLTVV.

The rearrangement uses TRBV20-1 and TRBJ2-1; TRBD1 matches 7 bases. CDR1 is DFQATT, CDR2 SNEGSKA, per germline (reference sequence). V gave up 5 bases and J gave up 2 bases; unmatched junction bases: 6. The CDR3 contains 14 residues. DNA for the CDR3: TGCAGTGCTCCAACCGGGACAGCCTACAATGAGCAGTTCTTC. It translates to CSAPTGTAYNEQFF.

This clonotype has just one count. The chain employs TRBV6-2 or TRBV6-3 and TRBJ2-5, with D perhaps matching TRBD1 (5 bases). Germline CDR1 is MNHEY and CDR2 is SVGEGT. There are 13 residues in the CDR3. Deletions cut 5 bases from V and 1 base from J, with 8 bases between. CDR3 coding DNA: TGTGCCAGCAGTGACGACAGCCAAGAGACCCAGTACTTC. Its protein is CASSDDSQETQYF.

There are a few counts of this clonotype. This chain connects TRBV9 to TRBJ2-5; possible D gene TRBD2, 5 bases. Germline V gene data show CDR1 as SGDLS and CDR2 as YYNGEE. CDR3 length: 14 residues. Trimming shortened V by 4 bases and J by 4 bases, and 14 bases separated the two germline ends. The CDR3 here is CASSLTTRGETQYF. For the CDR3, the DNA is TGTGCCAGCAGCCTGACTACCCGTGGAGAGACCCAGTACTTC.

This clonotype was recorded at least ten times. The chain uses TRBV27 and TRBJ2-7; D is possibly TRBD1 (7 bases). V lost 2 bases and J 5 bases, leaving 13 bases between the germline ends. Germline loops: CDR1 MNHEY, CDR2 SMNVEV (reference sequence). The length of the CDR3 is 14 residues. The CDR3 sequence: CASSLRQGLHEQYF. The CDR3 DNA reads as TGTGCCAGCAGTTTACGACAGGGACTGCACGAGCAGTACTTC.

This chain connects TRBV20-1 to TRBJ2-4; TRBD1 is a possible D gene (6 bases). The CDR3 is made up of 12 amino acids. Germline V gene data show CDR1 as DFQATT and CDR2 as SNEGSKA (reference sequence). V was cut by 5 bases and J by 8 bases, with 13 bases left in between. Written as DNA, the CDR3 is TGCAGTGCTGAGGCTGAGGGGGACATTCAGTACTTC. It specifies CSAEAEGDIQYF.

This clonotype was observed a few times. The chain combines TRBV27 with TRBJ2-6; D is undetermined. The V and J ends lost 5 bases and 0 bases respectively, with 14 bases between them. Germline CDR1 MNHEY, CDR2 SMNVEV (reference sequence). This CDR3 comprises 17 residues. The CDR3 region has the DNA TGTGCCAGCAGTCCCCGGTCGGTTAGCTCTGGGGCCAACGTCCTGACTTTC. It is translated as CASSPRSVSSGANVLTF.

The V call is TRBV5-8, the J call TRBJ2-5; D unresolved. Germline V gene lookup returns CDR1 SGHTS and CDR2 YDEGEE. The CDR3 totals 12 residues. V gave up 1 base and J gave up 5 bases, with 6 bases separating them. CDR3 amino acids: CASSLYLETQYF. In DNA, the CDR3 is TGTGCCAGCAGCTTGTACCTTGAGACCCAGTACTTC.

The J gene is TRBJ2-7, the V gene TRBV20-1, with a possible D match to TRBD1 (5 bases). This CDR3 comprises 14 residues. Germline V gene data show CDR1 as DFQATT and CDR2 as SNEGSKA (reference sequence). Trimming took 4 bases from V and 2 from J, leaving 15 bases between them. The CDR3 is CSATGAAVPYEQYF. DNA for the CDR3: TGCAGTGCTACTGGGGCGGCGGTCCCCTACGAGCAGTACTTC.

The chain carries TRBV7-9 and TRBJ2-5; 11 positions agree with TRBD2. J lost 0 bases, V lost 11 bases, and 8 bases had no gene match. This CDR3 is built from 15 residues. CDR1 is SEHNR, CDR2 FQNEAQ, per germline (reference sequence). In DNA, the CDR3 is TGTGCCTGGGGACTAGCGGTTGGGTACCAAGAGACCCAGTACTTC. Its translation is CAWGLAVGYQETQYF.

Worth noting for this clonotype: An end of the junction does not agree with germline; a read error may underlie this. The chain combines TRBV12-3 or TRBV12-4 with TRBJ2-1, with 8 bases lining up with TRBD2. The CDR3 is 14 residues long. CDR3 DNA sequence: TGTGCCAGCAGTTTCTCTCAGCGGGAGAATGAGCAGTCCTTC. Translating gives CASSFSQRENEQSF.

This clonotype has a count of ten or more. CDR3 sequence (DNA): TGTGCCAGCAGCTTGAAGGTTGAAGGGGCCTACGAGCAGTACTTC. It encodes CASSLKVEGAYEQYF. The chain recombines TRBV7-9 with TRBJ2-7; a possible D gene is TRBD1 (5 bases). Germline CDR1 and CDR2: SEHNR and FQNEAQ (reference sequence). V gave up 3 bases and J gave up 2 bases, with 14 bases separating them. The CDR3 contains 15 residues.